The source of this TCR beta chain is a study of PD-1 blockade in mismatch repair-deficient tumors. As regards this clone: The antigen is not known.

As to time point: roughly 10-day in vitro stimulation with candidate neoantigen peptide 7. Cells were stimulated approximately nine days with each of seven or eight ELISpot-reactive neoantigens. An identically run culture lacking peptide was the fold-change baseline. The protocol was immunoSEQ multiplex PCR, while the TCRdb copy is restricted to in-frame clones and leaves out a portion. Of 7,500 to 10,000 clones in the sample, roughly 88% were seen once. The CDR3 is 13 residues long. CDR1 SGHTA and CDR2 FQGNSA come from the germline V gene. The V and J ends lost 5 bases and 0 bases respectively, with 5 bases between them. Study results and limitations: Three of seven peptides expanded clones, giving over a hundred unique blood TCRs.

The receptor comes from an adult with mismatch repair-deficient cancer. The sample was cells cultured in vitro, taken from a patient treated with pembrolizumab. V is TRBV7-2 and J is TRBJ1-5, with no clear D. The CDR3 here is CASSVDSNQPQHF. In DNA form, the CDR3 reads TGTGCCAGCAGCGTAGATAGCAATCAGCCCCAGCATTTT.